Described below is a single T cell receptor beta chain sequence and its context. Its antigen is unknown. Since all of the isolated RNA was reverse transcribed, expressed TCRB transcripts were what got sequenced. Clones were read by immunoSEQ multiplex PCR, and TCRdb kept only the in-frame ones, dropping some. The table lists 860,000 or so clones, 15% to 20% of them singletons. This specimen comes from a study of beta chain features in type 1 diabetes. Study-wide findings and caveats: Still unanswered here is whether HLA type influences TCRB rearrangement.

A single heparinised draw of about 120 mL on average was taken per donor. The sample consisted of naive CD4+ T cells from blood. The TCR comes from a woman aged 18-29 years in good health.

Here the CDR3 reads CATFPGAIHMNYGYTF. The CDR3 DNA reads TGTGCCACCTTCCCGGGGGCCATTCACATGAACTATGGCTACACCTTC. The chain links TRBV10-3 to TRBJ1-2; TRBD1 might be the D (6 bases). Germline CDR1 is ENHRY and CDR2 is SYGVKD. V shed 10 bases and J shed 2 bases, with 23 bases lying between them. This CDR3 spans 16 amino acids.